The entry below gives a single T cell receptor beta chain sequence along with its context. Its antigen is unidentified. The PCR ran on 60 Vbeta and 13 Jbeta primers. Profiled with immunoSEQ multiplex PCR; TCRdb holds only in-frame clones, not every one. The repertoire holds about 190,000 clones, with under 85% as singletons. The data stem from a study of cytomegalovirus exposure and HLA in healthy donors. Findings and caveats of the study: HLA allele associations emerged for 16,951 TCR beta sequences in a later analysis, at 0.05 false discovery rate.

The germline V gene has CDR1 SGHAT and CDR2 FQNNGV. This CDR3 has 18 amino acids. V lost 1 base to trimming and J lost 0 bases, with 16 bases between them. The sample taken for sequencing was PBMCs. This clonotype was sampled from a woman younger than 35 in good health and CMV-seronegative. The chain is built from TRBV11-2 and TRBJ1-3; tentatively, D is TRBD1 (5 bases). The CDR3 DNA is TGTGCCAGCAGCTTAGCCCTTGCACAGGCGCTCTCTGGAAACACCATATATTTT. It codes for CASSLALAQALSGNTIYF.